This TCR beta chain was identified in a study of tumor-infiltrating lymphocytes in primary liver carcinoma. Starting from approximately 470 ng of total RNA, TCR beta cDNA was produced with a primer in the constant region. Sequencing libraries for TCR beta derived from three nested multiplex PCR rounds that used slightly modified ARM-PCR. Running around 9 cycles apiece, the first two PCR rounds relied on TRBV1-TRBV30 forward primers together with a C-beta reverse primer. TCRdb redid the calling of the multiplex PCR reads with MiXCR, one entry per CDR3 protein. In the table there are around 19,000 distinct CDR3 sequences, around 79% of which are singletons. As for this clonotype: No conserved phenylalanine or tryptophan is present at the end of the CDR3, so a read error is the likely explanation.

DNA and RNA were both co-extracted from 20-30 mg of bulk tissue that had not been sorted. Germline values: CDR1 ENHRY, CDR2 SYGVKD. The V end lost 4 bases, the J end lost 8 bases, and 15 bases lay between the germline ends. The CDR3 contains 14 residues. This receptor was obtained from a woman aged 25-40 years with primary liver carcinoma and hepatitis B virus infection. Input material: liver tumor tissue from sampling region 4. As for subset: tumor region T4, right-lateral pole. The chain couples TRBV10-3 to TRBJ2-1; D call uncertain. CDR3 in amino acids: CAISATATRDEQFS. DNA for the CDR3: TGTGCCATCAGTGCTACGGCGACCCGGGATGAGCAGTTCTCC.